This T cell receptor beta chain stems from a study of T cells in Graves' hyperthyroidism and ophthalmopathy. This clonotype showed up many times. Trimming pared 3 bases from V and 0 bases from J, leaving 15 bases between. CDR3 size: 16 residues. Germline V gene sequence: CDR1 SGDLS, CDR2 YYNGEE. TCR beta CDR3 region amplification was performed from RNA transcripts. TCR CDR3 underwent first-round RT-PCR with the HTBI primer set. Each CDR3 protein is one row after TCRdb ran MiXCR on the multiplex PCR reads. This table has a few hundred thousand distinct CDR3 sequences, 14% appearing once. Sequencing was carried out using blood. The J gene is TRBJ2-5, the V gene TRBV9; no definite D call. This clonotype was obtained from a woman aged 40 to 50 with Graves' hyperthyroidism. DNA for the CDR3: TGTGCCAGCAGCGAGACCGGACGGTCGTACCAAGAGACCCAGTACTTC. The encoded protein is CASSETGRSYQETQYF.